Following are 18 T cell receptor beta chains from one sample sequenced in a study of tissue T cells after allogeneic stem cell transplantation. This table comes from immunoSEQ multiplex PCR, and its TCRdb copy is limited to in-frame clones, with some not included. The sample holds 48,000 or so clones; roughly 73% are singletons and the top ten take approximately 0.72%. Sequences were obtained from sorted cells pooled from one or two spleens. Every receptor here comes from a pool of C57BL/6 mice in good health.

Points on this clone: Genes here carry mouse names. The read ends 1 residue shy of where the CDR3 ends; the end is completed using the germline J gene. The V gene is TRBV13-2, the J gene TRBJ1-1; the match to TRBD1 covers 8 bases. This CDR3 has 12 residues. Looked up from germline, CDR1 is NNHNN and CDR2 is SYGAGS (reference sequence). Trimming removed 3 bases from V and 6 bases from J; junction bases left unmatched: 1. The CDR3 protein is CASGVQGAEVFF. CDR3 DNA, as far as it was read: TGTGCCAGCGGTGTACAGGGGGCAGAAGTCTTC.

This clone was detected a few times. The gene symbols are mouse symbols. The CDR3 end lies 1 residue beyond the end of the read and is filled in from the germline J gene. This chain links TRBV15 with TRBJ2-1; TRBD2 matches at 8 bases. This CDR3 is built from 12 residues. From germline, CDR1 is SGHND and CDR2 FRSKSL. CDR3 DNA, as far as it was read: TGTGCGAAGACTGGGGACTATGCTGAGCAGTTC. It specifies CAKTGDYAEQF. The complete CDR3 reads CAKTGDYAEQFF.

This clone was counted between two and nine times. The listed genes are named as in mouse. The read ends 1 residue shy of where the CDR3 ends; the end is completed using the germline J gene. The J gene is TRBJ2-7, the V gene TRBV12-1; 10 nucleotides match TRBD2. This CDR3 is 19 amino acids long. With 0 bases clipped from V and 0 bases from J, the junction kept 13 bases outside the gene matches. Germline V lookup: CDR1 SGHSN, CDR2 HYEKVE. The CDR3 region is CASSLVPVPGLGPSYEQYF. The covered CDR3 bases are TGTGCCAGCTCTCTCGTCCCTGTCCCGGGACTGGGGCCCTCCTATGAACAGTAC. Supplemented by reference TRBV12-1 and TRBJ2-7, the full variable domain reads DSGVVQSPRHIIKEKGGRSVLTCIPISGHSNVVWYQQTLGKELKFLIQHYEKVERDKGFLPSRFSVQQFDDYHSEMNMSALELEDSAMYFCASSLVPVPGLGPSYEQYFGPGTRLTVL.

To note about this clone: Gene names follow the mouse nomenclature. From the germline J gene comes the end of the CDR3, since the read stops 1 residue before it. This chain connects TRBV29 to TRBJ2-3, with a tentative D call TRBD1 (6 bases). The CDR3 length is 14 residues. Trimming left V 3 bases short and J 1 base short, with 8 bases between. Germline assignment: CDR1 MSHET and CDR2 SYDVDS. CDR3 residues: CASSFTGRAETLYF. Incomplete CDR3 DNA: TGTGCTAGCAGTTTCACAGGGCGTGCAGAAACGCTGTAT.

Comments on this clone: Genes here carry mouse names. From the germline J gene comes the end of the CDR3, since the read stops 1 residue before it. J is TRBJ1-1 and V is TRBV15; 7 bases line up with TRBD1. Per the germline V gene, CDR1 is SGHND and CDR2 is FRSKSL. With V trimmed by 4 bases and J by 4 bases, 3 bases remained unmatched. CDR3 length equals 13 residues. The CDR3 here is CASSSGTATEVFF. CDR3 bases read: TGTGCCAGCAGTTCCGGGACAGCCACAGAAGTCTTC.

This clone appeared a few times. Mouse names are used for the genes. Read coverage stops 1 residue before the CDR3 terminus; the germline J gene supplies the remainder. The chain joins TRBV13-1 to TRBJ2-7, with D perhaps TRBD2 (7 bases). There are 14 residues in the CDR3. The V end was cut by 4 bases, the J end by 3 bases, with 14 bases between. CDR1 is NSHNY, CDR2 SYGAGN, per germline. CDR3 sequence reads: CASSRGPGGYEQYF. The sequenced part of the CDR3 DNA is TGTGCCAGCAGTCGGGGGCCTGGGGGCTATGAACAGTAC.

This clone was counted a single time. Mouse gene names apply. The DNA ends 1 residue before the CDR3 does, and the rest of the CDR3 is filled in from the germline J gene. This chain connects TRBV13-1 to TRBJ2-4; TRBD1 matches 7 bases. Germline V lookup: CDR1 NSHNY, CDR2 SYGAGN. The V segment lost 4 bases and the J segment 0 bases; nucleotides outside the gene matches: 5. CDR3 length: 15 residues. The CDR3 sequence: CASSHRDSSQNTLYF. The CDR3 bases that were read are TGTGCCAGCAGTCACCGGGACAGTAGTCAAAACACCTTGTAC.

With regard to this clone: The germline and genes are mouse ones. The read falls 1 residue short of the CDR3 end, and the missing part is taken from the germline J gene. The rearrangement joins TRBV13-2 to TRBJ1-4, with TRBD1 matching 10 bases. V lost 2 bases to trimming and J lost 5 bases; unmatched junction nucleotides: 6. CDR1 is NNHNN, CDR2 SYGAGS, per germline (reference sequence). The CDR3 runs to 16 residues. The CDR3 spells CASGEKGQGKNERLFF. The CDR3 DNA, read in part, is TGTGCCAGCGGTGAAAAGGGACAGGGGAAAAACGAAAGATTATTT.

Comments on this clone: Gene names refer to mouse genes. Read sequence stops 1 residue before the CDR3 end, and the germline J gene provides the missing end. This chain connects TRBV13-3 to TRBJ1-2; D remains unclear. This CDR3 region has 13 residues. Germline V gene lookup returns CDR1 NNHDY and CDR2 SYVADS. V lost 2 bases and J 0 bases, leaving 5 bases between the germline ends. This chain's CDR3 is CASSDSSNSDYTF. CDR3 DNA, as far as it was read: TGTGCCAGCAGTGACAGTTCAAACTCCGACTACACC.

As concerns this clone: The listed genes are named as in mouse. The read terminates 1 residue before the CDR3 end, so the remaining end is supplied by the germline J gene. This rearrangement joins TRBV4 to TRBJ1-2; D is ambiguous. The CDR3 has 13 amino acids. Trimming cost V 5 bases and J 1 base, with 8 bases left between them. CDR1 is LGHDT, CDR2 YNNKQL, per germline (reference sequence). The CDR3 region is CASSPHKNSDYTF. The part of the CDR3 DNA that was read is TGTGCCAGCAGCCCTCACAAAAACTCCGACTACACC.

Turning to this clone: Each gene name is a mouse one. The CDR3 end is not reached by the read, which stops 1 residue before it; the germline J gene fills it in. The gene calls are TRBV16 and TRBJ1-1; 8 positions match TRBD1. The J segment lost 4 bases and the V segment lost 1 base, leaving 5 bases of the junction unmatched. The germline gives CDR1 SGHSA, CDR2 FRNQAP. The CDR3 extends over 15 amino acids. The sequenced CDR3 bases are TGTGCAAGCAGCTTAGGGCAGGGGGCAGGCACAGAAGTCTTC. Amino acids: CASSLGQGAGTEVF. The CDR3, in full, reads CASSLGQGAGTEVFF.

As regards this clone: Gene names refer to mouse genes. The observed sequence ends 1 residue before the CDR3 terminus, with the missing tail filled in from the germline J gene. The chain joins TRBV3 to TRBJ2-4, with 7 bases aligning to TRBD2. The trim removed 1 base at V and 4 bases at J, leaving 2 bases unmatched. The CDR3 runs 14 residues. Germline lookup yields CDR1 SNHLY and CDR2 FYNGKV (reference sequence). The sequenced part of the CDR3 DNA is TGTGCCAGCAGCTTAGGTTGGGGGGAAAACACCTTGTAC. It codes for CASSLGWGENTLY. The whole CDR3 protein is CASSLGWGENTLYF.

For this clone: Gene names are mouse gene names. The read halts 1 residue ahead of the CDR3 end, with the missing end drawn from the germline J gene. The V and J genes are TRBV19 and TRBJ2-2; tentatively, D is TRBD2 (5 bases). CDR1 FNHDT and CDR2 SITEND come from the germline V gene (reference sequence). With 3 bases removed from V and 5 bases from J, the gap between germline ends came to 8 bases. This CDR3 region has 13 residues. The CDR3 DNA, read in part, is TGTGCCAGCAGTAATGGGGTGACCGGGCAGCTCTAC. Translated, it gives CASSNGVTGQLY. From start to end, the CDR3 is CASSNGVTGQLYF.

As for this clone: Here the gene names and germline are mouse. This CDR3 is also generated by other DNA sequences in the sample. This CDR3 reads CASSLDNSYEQYF. CDR3 DNA, as far as it was read: TGTGCAAGCAGCTTAGACAACTCCTATGAACAGTAC. V usage is TRBV16 and J usage is TRBJ2-7; D is undetermined. The read ends 1 residue before the CDR3 terminus; that terminus is restored from the germline J gene. Deletions cut 0 bases from V and 0 bases from J, with 3 bases between. The CDR3 sequence is 13 residues long. Germline assignment: CDR1 SGHSA and CDR2 FRNQAP.

This clone occurred a few times. Each gene name is a mouse one. The CDR3 end is not reached by the read, which stops 1 residue before it; the germline J gene fills it in. This chain links TRBV16 with TRBJ2-3; no clear D. The CDR3 runs to 14 residues. The germline CDR1 and CDR2 sequences are SGHSA and FRNQAP. Trimming stripped 3 bases from V and 0 bases from J, with 7 bases between. The CDR3 bases that were read are TGTGCAAGCAGCTTTGGGTCTAGTGCAGAAACGCTGTAT. The encoded protein is CASSFGSSAETLY. The entire CDR3 protein reads CASSFGSSAETLYF.

On this clone itself: Each gene name is a mouse one. The CDR3 is cut off 1 residue early in the read; its end comes from the germline J gene. The chain joins TRBV31 to TRBJ2-2; TRBD1 matches 8 bases. The CDR3 spans 15 residues. Trimming removed 0 bases from V and 1 base from J; junction bases left unmatched: 1. In germline, CDR1 is GKSSPN, CDR2 SITVG. The CDR3 spells CAWSLDRGNTGQLYF. CDR3 DNA (partial): TGTGCCTGGAGTCTAGACAGGGGAAACACCGGGCAGCTCTAC.

As concerns this clone: Mouse gene names and germline throughout. The CDR3 is cut off 1 residue early in the read; its end comes from the germline J gene. The chain carries TRBV3 and TRBJ2-2; TRBD1 is a possible D gene (5 bases). CDR1 and CDR2 (germline): SNHLY, FYNGKV (reference sequence). V dropped 1 base and J dropped 0 bases, with 6 bases sitting between them. The CDR3 is 15 amino acids. The CDR3 loop reads CASSLETANTGQLYF. The covered CDR3 bases are TGTGCCAGCAGCTTAGAGACAGCAAACACCGGGCAGCTCTAC.

Details on this clone: Mouse gene names and germline throughout. The read ends 1 residue before the CDR3 terminus; that terminus is restored from the germline J gene. This chain links TRBV14 with TRBJ2-7, with 10 bases matching TRBD1. The CDR3 contains 12 residues. Germline-derived CDR1 and CDR2 are SGHDT and FRDEAV. Trimming took 4 bases from V and 9 from J; bases not matched to a gene: 4. The DNA read from the CDR3 is TGTGCCAGCAGTCTCGACAGGGGGCGACAGTAC. Its translation is CASSLDRGRQY. The whole CDR3 protein reads CASSLDRGRQYF.